One sample yielded the 28 T cell receptor beta chains listed below, sequenced in a study of shared clonotypes between healthy human individuals. This table comes from immunoSEQ multiplex PCR, and its TCRdb copy is limited to in-frame clones, with some not included. The sample includes roughly 2.6 million clones, over 85% of them seen just once. Specimen: naive CD4+ T cells sorted from blood. As to subset: CD45RA+ positively selected. These receptors all come from a man between 18 and 35 years old in good health.

To note about this clone: Other DNA variants within this sample encode the same CDR3. V is TRBV28 and J is TRBJ1-5; D gene uncertain. Trimming cost V 3 bases and J 2 bases, with 8 bases left between them. This CDR3 has 14 amino acids. Per the germline V gene, CDR1 is MDHEN and CDR2 is SYDVKM. The DNA for the CDR3 is TGTGCCAGCAGTTTCGCCTCGGGCAATCAGCCCCAGCATTTT. This encodes CASSFASGNQPQHF. The whole variable domain, remainder taken from reference TRBV28 and TRBJ1-5, is DVKVTQSSRYLVKRTGEKVFLECVQDMDHENMFWYRQDPGLGLRLIYFSYDVKMKEKGDIPEGYSVSREKKERFSLILESASTNQTSMYLCASSFASGNQPQHFGDGTRLSIL.

This clone was seen a single time. The chain links TRBV5-5 to TRBJ1-1; D unresolved. Germline CDR1 is SGHKS and CDR2 is YYEKEE (reference sequence). V lost 5 bases, J lost 0 bases, and 11 bases lay in between. CDR3 length: 14 amino acids. The CDR3 is CASRSVGVNTEAFF. The CDR3 DNA reads as TGTGCCAGCAGGTCGGTCGGTGTGAACACTGAAGCTTTCTTT.

In DNA, the CDR3 is TGTGCCAGCAGCGTAGGGGCTAGCGATCAAGAGACCCAGTACTTC. It codes for CASSVGASDQETQYF. This chain connects TRBV9 to TRBJ2-5, with D possibly matching TRBD2 (6 bases). Trimming removed 0 bases at V and 2 bases at J, with 11 bases between. From germline, CDR1 is SGDLS and CDR2 YYNGEE. The CDR3 is 15 amino acids.

V gene TRBV5-1 combines with J gene TRBJ2-5; TRBD2 agrees at 10 bases. Germline V gene sequence: CDR1 SGHRS, CDR2 YFSETQ. The V and J ends lost 4 bases and 5 bases, in that order; junction bases with no gene match: 5. CDR3 length: 14 amino acids. The CDR3 DNA is TGCGCCAGCAGCGCTAGCGGGAGTCTTGAGACCCAGTACTTC. Protein sequence: CASSASGSLETQYF.

The sample holds one count of this clone. This rearrangement joins TRBV9 to TRBJ2-2; D is unclear. CDR3 length equals 16 residues. V was pared by 0 bases and J by 3 bases, with 12 bases between. Germline loops: CDR1 SGDLS, CDR2 YYNGEE. In nucleotides, the CDR3 is TGTGCCAGCAGCGTAGCGGCATACGCGGACACCGGGGAGCTGTTTTTT. Its protein is CASSVAAYADTGELFF.

The chain employs TRBV28 and TRBJ1-5; D possibly corresponds to TRBD1 (6 bases). The CDR3 has 16 amino acids. Germline V gives CDR1 MDHEN, CDR2 SYDVKM. With 6 bases removed from V and 5 bases from J, the gap between germline ends came to 20 bases. The chain's CDR3 is CASSLPTGSGDQPQHF. The CDR3 DNA is TGTGCCAGCAGCTTACCAACAGGGTCGGGGGATCAGCCCCAGCATTTT.

The CDR3, as DNA: TGTGCCAGCAGCAGCCCAACAGGGAGCACTGAAGCTTTCTTT. This encodes CASSSPTGSTEAFF. This rearrangement joins TRBV27 to TRBJ1-1, with D possibly TRBD1 on 6 matching bases. Trimming shortened V by 6 bases and J by 4 bases, and 15 bases separated the two germline ends. The CDR3 totals 14 residues. Looked up from germline, CDR1 is MNHEY and CDR2 is SMNVEV (reference sequence).

V and J are TRBV7-2 and TRBJ1-6; D remains ambiguous. Germline CDR1 and CDR2: SGHTA and FQGNSA. Trimming left V 1 base short and J 0 bases short, with 13 bases between. The CDR3 length is 18 residues. The CDR3, as DNA: TGTGCCAGCAGCTTAGAGCTTCGGGGTAGCTCCTATAATTCACCCCTCCACTTT. It codes for CASSLELRGSSYNSPLHF.

The chain links TRBV7-9 to TRBJ2-7; D remains unclear. The germline gives CDR1 SEHNR, CDR2 FQNEAQ (reference sequence). The CDR3 has 12 amino acids. The V end was cut by 4 bases, the J end by 6 bases, with 10 bases between. The CDR3 region has the DNA TGTGCCAGCAGCTCCGACATTGTCGAGCAGTACTTC. Translation gives CASSSDIVEQYF.

The CDR3 DNA is TGTGCCAGCTCACCACCCTGGACTAGCGCACAAGAGACCCAGTACTTC. It translates to CASSPPWTSAQETQYF. The chain couples TRBV18 to TRBJ2-5, with 9 bases fitting TRBD2. This CDR3 has 16 amino acids. Germline trimming cut 0 bases from V and 2 bases from J; bases unmatched to any gene: 4. Germline V gene sequence: CDR1 KGHSH, CDR2 LQKENI. Based on the CDR3 plus reference TRBV18 and TRBJ2-5, the full variable domain is NAGVMQNPRHLVRRRGQEARLRCSPMKGHSHVYWYRQLPEEGLKFMVYLQKENIIDESGMPKERFSAEFPKEGPSILRIQQVVRGDSAAYFCASSPPWTSAQETQYFGPGTRLLVL.

The chain is built from TRBV4-2 and TRBJ1-1; D unresolved. Trimming removed 0 bases at V and 5 bases at J, with 16 bases between. The CDR3 loop spans 16 amino acids. Looked up from germline, CDR1 is LGHNA and CDR2 is YNFKEQ. Written as DNA, the CDR3 is TGTGCCAGCAGCCAAGATCCCAACAGAGCCGGGACTGAAGCTTTCTTT. It yields the protein CASSQDPNRAGTEAFF.

About this clone: A much larger clone lies a single base off, so this may be a read error. Within the sample, other DNA sequences also encode this same CDR3. The chain is built from TRBV7-2 and TRBJ2-7; no firm D call. The CDR3 has 11 residues. V was pared by 5 bases and J by 2 bases, with 4 bases between. The germline gives CDR1 SGHTA, CDR2 FQGNSA. In nucleotides, the CDR3 is TGTGCCAGCAGCGCCACCTACGAGCAGTACTTC. It translates to CASSATYEQYF. The whole variable domain, filled in from reference TRBV7-2 and TRBJ2-7, reads GAGVSQSPSNKVTEKGKDVELRCDPISGHTALYWYRQSLGQGLEFLIYFQGNSAPDKSGLPSDRFSAERTGGSVSTLTIQRTQQEDSAVYLCASSATYEQYFGPGTRLTVT.

The chain is built from TRBV2 and TRBJ2-1; unclear D gene. Germline V gene lookup returns CDR1 SNHLY and CDR2 FYNNEI. The CDR3 spans 11 residues. Trimming removed 7 bases from V and 7 bases from J, with 8 bases in between. Written as DNA, the CDR3 is TGTGCCAGCACCAGCAGAAATGAGCAGTTCTTC. Amino acid sequence: CASTSRNEQFF.

The rearrangement uses TRBV19 and TRBJ2-7; TRBD1 might be the D (7 bases). CDR1 LNHDA and CDR2 SQIVND come from the germline V gene (reference sequence). The CDR3 contains 16 residues. Deletions cut 3 bases from V and 3 bases from J, with 18 bases between. CDR3: CASSISEGAPFYEQYF. CDR3 coding DNA: TGTGCCAGTAGTATTTCGGAGGGGGCACCCTTCTACGAGCAGTACTTC.

Remarks on this clone: In the same sample, other DNA sequences code for this CDR3. The rearrangement joins TRBV5-1 to TRBJ2-1, with D perhaps TRBD2 (6 bases). Germline lookup yields CDR1 SGHRS and CDR2 YFSETQ. There are 13 residues in the CDR3. With 4 bases removed from V and 5 bases from J, the gap between germline ends came to 10 bases. DNA for the CDR3: TGCGCCAGCAGCCCGGGACTGAACAATGAGCAGTTCTTC. Protein product: CASSPGLNNEQFF. Combining the CDR3 with reference TRBV5-1 and TRBJ2-1 gives the whole variable domain KAGVTQTPRYLIKTRGQQVTLSCSPISGHRSVSWYQQTPGQGLQFLFEYFSETQRNKGNFPGRFSGRQFSNSRSEMNVSTLELGDSALYLCASSPGLNNEQFFGPGTRLTVL.

Comment on this clone: In the same sample, other DNA sequences code for this CDR3. The genes are TRBV18 and TRBJ1-3; D gene ambiguous. The V gene's germline CDR1 is KGHSH and CDR2 LQKENI. Between the trimmed V and J ends, which lost 0 bases and 4 bases, there was a span of 13 bases. This CDR3 has 16 amino acids. In DNA form, the CDR3 reads TGTGCCAGCTCACCACCCGGGGTACTTTCCGGAAACACCATATATTTT. Translating gives CASSPPGVLSGNTIYF.

CDR3 protein: CASSLAAGYEQYF. Here the CDR3 DNA reads TGTGCCAGCAGCTTGGCCGCCGGGTACGAGCAGTACTTC. This chain joins TRBV5-4 and TRBJ2-7; no reliable D call. Germline CDR1 reads SGHNT; CDR2 reads YYREEE (reference sequence). The CDR3 covers 13 residues. V shed 0 bases and J shed 4 bases, with 8 bases lying between them.

On this clone itself: The same CDR3 arises from other DNA sequences in this sample as well. The rearrangement joins TRBV18 to TRBJ2-3; possible D gene TRBD2, 6 bases. This CDR3 is built from 13 residues. V lost 3 bases, J lost 4 bases, and 8 bases lay in between. CDR1 and CDR2 from the germline V gene are KGHSH and LQKENI. In DNA, the CDR3 is TGTGCCAGCTCACCCGGAGGGGCAGATACGCAGTATTTT. Amino acid sequence: CASSPGGADTQYF.

The chain recombines TRBV19 with TRBJ1-1; D perhaps matches TRBD1 (5 bases). The CDR3 has 16 amino acids. The V gene's germline CDR1 is LNHDA and CDR2 SQIVND (reference sequence). The V and J ends lost 3 bases and 0 bases respectively, with 14 bases between them. CDR3 sequence reads: CASSIVTGGMNTEAFF. CDR3 in DNA: TGTGCCAGTAGTATCGTGACTGGGGGGATGAACACTGAAGCTTTCTTT.

DNA for the CDR3: TGCGCCAGCAGCTTGGCCGTGCGGGGGCTCTATGGCTACACCTTC. Its protein is CASSLAVRGLYGYTF. V and J are TRBV5-1 and TRBJ1-2; a possible D gene is TRBD1 (6 bases). The CDR3 is 15 residues long. Germline loops: CDR1 SGHRS, CDR2 YFSETQ. The V end was cut by 0 bases, the J end by 4 bases, with 13 bases between.

This clone was observed a few times. Additional DNA sequences in this sample encode the identical CDR3. The chain links TRBV5-1 to TRBJ1-5, with 7 nucleotides matching TRBD1. The CDR3 sequence is 15 residues long. From germline, CDR1 is SGHRS and CDR2 YFSETQ. The junction had 2 bases not matched to a gene; V was cut back by 0 bases and J by 2 bases. CDR3 residues: CASSLAGQGNQPQHF. The CDR3 nucleotides read TGCGCCAGCAGCTTGGCCGGACAGGGCAATCAGCCCCAGCATTTT.

V gene TRBV7-2 combines with J gene TRBJ2-2, with D perhaps TRBD2 (5 bases). This CDR3 comprises 19 residues. The V end lost 5 bases, the J end lost 0 bases, and 22 bases lay between the germline ends. Germline CDR1 and CDR2: SGHTA and FQGNSA. Here the CDR3 reads CASSPERRWRASNTGELFF. The CDR3 DNA reads TGTGCCAGCAGCCCTGAGAGACGATGGCGGGCGTCGAACACCGGGGAGCTGTTTTTT.

V usage is TRBV25-1 and J usage is TRBJ2-1, with D possibly being TRBD1 (5 bases). The CDR3 contains 13 residues. Per germline, CDR1 MGHDK and CDR2 SYGVNS. V lost 3 bases to trimming and J lost 9 bases, with 12 bases between them. The CDR3 nucleotides read TGTGCCAGCAGTGACCCAGGGTATAGTGAGCAGTTCTTC. This gives the protein CASSDPGYSEQFF. The full variable domain, in which reference TRBV25-1 and TRBJ2-1 provide the parts outside the CDR3, is EADIYQTPRYLVIGTGKKITLECSQTMGHDKMYWYQQDPGMELHLIHYSYGVNSTEKGDLSSESTVSRIRTEHFPLTLESARPSHTSQYLCASSDPGYSEQFFGPGTRLTVL.

The rearrangement uses TRBV19 and TRBJ1-1; D perhaps matches TRBD1 (6 bases). Germline CDR1 LNHDA, CDR2 SQIVND (reference sequence). The V and J ends lost 2 bases and 0 bases respectively, with 13 bases between them. This CDR3 is built from 16 residues. This CDR3 is CASSILDSGMNTEAFF. The DNA for the CDR3 is TGTGCCAGTAGTATATTGGACAGTGGAATGAACACTGAAGCTTTCTTT.

This clone was seen just once. The V and J genes are TRBV10-3 and TRBJ2-7, with D tentatively TRBD1 or TRBD2 (6 bases each). This CDR3 has 13 residues. Between the trimmed V and J ends, which lost 6 bases and 0 bases, there was a span of 9 bases. Germline-derived CDR1 and CDR2 are ENHRY and SYGVKD. CDR3 sequence: CAIRRDNSYEQYF. The CDR3 bases are TGTGCCATCAGGCGGGACAACTCCTACGAGCAGTACTTC.

The V call is TRBV2, the J call TRBJ2-6; unclear D gene. V was trimmed by 3 bases and J by 0 bases, leaving 6 bases between them. Germline assignment: CDR1 SNHLY and CDR2 FYNNEI. The CDR3 extends over 15 amino acids. In DNA, the CDR3 is TGTGCCAGCAGTGAGGTTTACTCTGGGGCCAACGTCCTGACTTTC. Residues: CASSEVYSGANVLTF.

The genes are TRBV29-1 and TRBJ2-7; D unclear. Germline values: CDR1 SQVTM, CDR2 ANQGSEA. The CDR3 has 14 amino acids. V was trimmed by 4 bases and J by 6 bases, leaving 19 bases between them. CDR3 DNA sequence: TGCAGCGTTGGGTCTACTCTACCCCCCCGCGAGCAGTACTTC. Translation: CSVGSTLPPREQYF.

The genes are TRBV6-6 and TRBJ1-1; D unclear. The germline V and J ends were trimmed by 2 bases and 4 bases, with 8 bases remaining between them. CDR1 and CDR2 (germline): MNHNY, SVGAGI (reference sequence). The CDR3 runs to 13 residues. Here the CDR3 DNA reads TGTGCCAGCAGTTACGAGGGAGTCACTGAAGCTTTCTTT. Translation gives CASSYEGVTEAFF.